There are a few counts of the clone carrying this T cell receptor (beta chain). Its specificity is not known. This sample is part of a study of T-cell memory formation after mild COVID-19. In the study overall: Across donors, TCR clusters were largely donor specific. Points from the study as a whole: Confirmation was lacking for SARS-CoV-2 specificity of second-wave clones that peaked on day 37. A second wave expanding day 15 to 37 was CD4+-biased; contracting clones were balanced. CD4+ clones that contracted lay mainly in CM and EM; CD8+ ones lay in EMRA.

Germline V gene lookup returns CDR1 SQVTM and CDR2 ANQGSEA. This CDR3 comprises 13 residues. J lost 7 bases, V lost 5 bases, and 10 bases had no gene match. TCRdb ran MiXCR on the 5' RACE reads and lists one entry per CDR3 protein. Seen here are 280,000 or so distinct CDR3 sequences, roughly 18% observed once, and the top ten hold 23%. The gene calls are TRBV29-1 and TRBJ2-5, with 7 bases identical to TRBD1. Sequences were obtained from PBMCs or a T cell subset sorted from them (not recorded which). The source is a man younger than 35 who had mild COVID-19 (a few samples of this study predate the infection). Cell type and time point are not known. The chain's CDR3 is CSVRDSAPGTQYF. The CDR3 bases are TGCAGCGTTAGGGACAGCGCCCCGGGGACCCAGTACTTC.